Listed here are 28 T cell receptor beta chains from one sample, sequenced in a study of regulatory T cells in long-lasting Graves disease. Combining iRepertoire HTBI primers with Arm-PCR of CDR3 regions, the authors built TCR beta libraries. TCRdb reanalysed the multiplex PCR reads using MiXCR and keeps one entry per CDR3 protein. Among about 470,000 distinct CDR3 sequences, roughly 20% were seen once, and the ten largest hold 7% to 10%. Time point: persistent/refractory GD, antithyroid drugs over 5 years with positive TRAb. There was RNA extracted from PBMCs, and the TCR library was made from it. The material sequenced was peripheral blood mononuclear cells (PBMCs), taken when the disease was refractory, from a patient treated with antithyroid drugs. The receptors come from a female donor with Graves disease.

This clonotype turned up a few times. The J gene is TRBJ2-2, the V gene TRBV10-3; D may be TRBD2 (6 bases). In germline, CDR1 is ENHRY, CDR2 SYGVKD. Trimming took off 7 bases at V and 4 bases at J, with 13 bases between the two ends. The CDR3 runs to 14 residues. CDR3 loop: CAINSGVVTGELFF. DNA of the CDR3: TGTGCCATCAACTCGGGAGTAGTCACCGGGGAGCTGTTTTTT.

This clonotype was found a few times. The V gene is TRBV4-3, the J gene TRBJ1-4; D gene unclear. CDR3 length equals 16 residues. The V end was cut by 0 bases, the J end by 6 bases, with 14 bases between. Germline CDR1 is LGHNA and CDR2 is YSLEER. The CDR3 is CASSQDLGNRYEKLFF. CDR3 nucleotides: TGCGCCAGCAGCCAAGATCTGGGGAATCGTTATGAAAAACTGTTTTTT.

As for this clonotype: A much larger clone sits a single nucleotide away, making a read error possible. The chain is built from TRBV6-2 or TRBV6-3 and TRBJ1-4; no definite D call. Trimming removed 5 bases from V and 4 bases from J, with 8 bases in between. The CDR3 is 13 residues long. Germline V gene data show CDR1 as MNHEY and CDR2 as SVGEGT. The CDR3, as DNA: TGTGCCAGCAGTGAGTCCCGTAATGAAAAACTGTTTTTT. It specifies CASSESRNEKLFF.

This clonotype was counted a few times. The gene calls are TRBV29-1 and TRBJ1-2; no reliable D call. Trimming removed 4 bases from V and 8 bases from J, with 8 bases in between. Germline loops: CDR1 SQVTM, CDR2 ANQGSEA. The CDR3 length is 10 residues. CDR3 sequence reads: CSVADRGYTF. CDR3 sequence (DNA): TGCAGCGTTGCCGACCGGGGCTACACCTTC.

This clonotype was seen at least ten times. V gene TRBV6-1 combines with J gene TRBJ2-2, with D perhaps TRBD1 (6 bases). Germline CDR1 reads MNHNS; CDR2 reads SASEGT. This CDR3 region has 15 residues. Trimming pared 6 bases from V and 4 bases from J, leaving 15 bases between. CDR3 region: CASSKQGVSTGELFF. In DNA form, the CDR3 reads TGTGCCAGCAGCAAACAGGGAGTTAGCACCGGGGAGCTGTTTTTT.

The gene calls are TRBV6-1 and TRBJ2-2, with 8 bases that match TRBD2. The V segment lost 7 bases and the J segment 5 bases; nucleotides outside the gene matches: 9. Germline-derived CDR1 and CDR2 are MNHNS and SASEGT. The CDR3 runs 15 residues. Here the CDR3 reads CASTSAGAWTGELFF. The CDR3 DNA reads TGTGCCAGCACCTCAGCGGGAGCGTGGACCGGGGAGCTGTTTTTT.

In its sample, this clonotype was seen a few times. The chain uses TRBV27 and TRBJ2-7; 8 bases fit TRBD1. Trimming cost V 7 bases and J 6 bases; bases outside gene matches: 11. The CDR3 sequence is 14 residues long. Germline V CDR1 and CDR2: MNHEY, SMNVEV (reference sequence). CDR3 bases: TGTGCCAGCAAATATGGACAGGGCAGACTCGAGCAGTACTTC. It encodes CASKYGQGRLEQYF.

This clonotype came up many times. The chain has TRBV27 and TRBJ2-7; weak D call: TRBD2 (6 bases). Trimming took 4 bases from V and 5 from J, leaving 15 bases between them. The CDR3 has 14 residues. Germline V CDR1 and CDR2: MNHEY, SMNVEV (reference sequence). The CDR3 DNA reads TGTGCCAGCAGTTACCCCGGGACTCTCAACGAGCAGTACTTC. It codes for CASSYPGTLNEQYF.

The gene calls are TRBV3-1 and TRBJ2-7; 14 nucleotides line up with TRBD2. CDR3 length: 16 residues. Germline V gene sequence: CDR1 LGHDT, CDR2 YNNKEL (reference sequence). The trim removed 2 bases at V and 6 bases at J, leaving 6 bases unmatched. CDR3 loop: CASSQSGTSGSREQYF. CDR3 nucleotides: TGTGCCAGCAGCCAATCCGGGACTAGCGGGAGCCGCGAGCAGTACTTC.

This clonotype was seen at least ten times. The V gene is TRBV28, the J gene TRBJ2-5; a weak D match, TRBD2 (6 bases). V dropped 4 bases and J dropped 4 bases, with 19 bases sitting between them. The CDR3 sequence is 16 residues long. Germline V gives CDR1 MDHEN, CDR2 SYDVKM. The CDR3 nucleotides read TGTGCCAGCAGTTCCTTCCTGGGCGGGGTCGCAGAGACCCAGTACTTC. Amino acids: CASSSFLGGVAETQYF.

The rearrangement joins TRBV5-1 to TRBJ2-2; D might be TRBD2 (5 bases). CDR1 is SGHRS, CDR2 YFSETQ, per germline. There are 16 residues in the CDR3. Trimming cost V 0 bases and J 1 base, with 10 bases left between them. The chain's CDR3 is CASSLAGLLNTGELFF. CDR3 DNA: TGCGCCAGCAGCTTGGCTGGACTTCTGAACACCGGGGAGCTGTTTTTT. Together with reference TRBV5-1 and TRBJ2-2, the CDR3 gives the full variable domain: KAGVTQTPRYLIKTRGQQVTLSCSPISGHRSVSWYQQTPGQGLQFLFEYFSETQRNKGNFPGRFSGRQFSNSRSEMNVSTLELGDSALYLCASSLAGLLNTGELFFGEGSRLTVL.

The rearrangement joins TRBV29-1 to TRBJ2-7, with 9 bases matching TRBD1. The CDR3 sequence is 17 residues long. Losses at the gene ends were 3 bases for V and 4 bases for J; bases not matched to a gene: 16. Germline values: CDR1 SQVTM, CDR2 ANQGSEA. The CDR3 DNA reads as TGCAGCGTTGACGGGACAGGGATTGATTGGGTTTCGTACGAGCAGTACTTC. This sequence encodes CSVDGTGIDWVSYEQYF.

The sample holds a few counts of this clonotype. The V call is TRBV27, the J call TRBJ2-5, with a tentative D call TRBD1 (5 bases). With 4 bases removed from V and 0 bases from J, the gap between germline ends came to 24 bases. The CDR3 is made up of 19 amino acids. The germline CDR1 and CDR2 sequences are MNHEY and SMNVEV (reference sequence). CDR3 residues: CASSSFPRRGHRNQETQYF. Written as DNA, the CDR3 is TGTGCCAGCAGTTCGTTTCCCCGCCGCGGACACCGTAACCAAGAGACCCAGTACTTC.

In its sample, this clonotype was seen many times. The V call is TRBV24-1, the J call TRBJ2-6; no firm D call. Germline-derived CDR1 and CDR2 are KGHDR and SFDVKD. With 6 bases removed from V and 0 bases from J, the gap between germline ends came to 11 bases. CDR3 length equals 16 residues. Here the CDR3 DNA reads TGTGCCACCAGTTATCCCGATATCTCTGGGGCCAACGTCCTGACTTTC. Amino acids: CATSYPDISGANVLTF.

Only a few counts were recorded for this clonotype. J is TRBJ2-7 and V is TRBV6-2 or TRBV6-3; D may correspond to TRBD1 or TRBD2 (6 bases each). Germline assignment: CDR1 MNHEY and CDR2 SVGEGT. With 5 bases removed from V and 1 base from J, the gap between germline ends came to 21 bases. This CDR3 has 17 residues. This CDR3 reads CASSEREGGLSSYEQYF. DNA of the CDR3: TGTGCCAGCAGTGAACGCGAGGGGGGTCTATCGTCCTACGAGCAGTACTTC.

This clonotype was observed many times. This rearrangement joins TRBV12-3 or TRBV12-4 to TRBJ1-1, with a tentative D call TRBD1 (6 bases). This CDR3 comprises 12 residues. Trimming removed 5 bases at V and 5 bases at J, with 9 bases between. The CDR3 region is CASSGRGTEAFF. DNA for the CDR3: TGTGCCAGCAGTGGCAGGGGAACTGAAGCTTTCTTT.

The V and J genes are TRBV4-1 and TRBJ2-1, with D maybe TRBD2 (5 bases). With 0 bases removed from V and 1 base from J, the gap between germline ends came to 16 bases. The CDR3 contains 18 residues. Germline V gene lookup returns CDR1 MGHRA and CDR2 YSYEKL. CDR3 sequence (DNA): TGCGCCAGCAGCCAAGAACCGCGCGGGCGTCTATCCTACAATGAGCAGTTCTTC. This codes for CASSQEPRGRLSYNEQFF.

This clonotype turned up a few times. This chain joins TRBV25-1 and TRBJ1-2; D may be TRBD1 (6 bases). The V end was cut by 3 bases, the J end by 4 bases, with 9 bases between. The germline V gene has CDR1 MGHDK and CDR2 SYGVNS. This CDR3 spans 13 amino acids. The CDR3 nucleotides are TGTGCCAGCAGTGAGGGACACCTCTATGGCTACACCTTC. It yields the protein CASSEGHLYGYTF.

This clonotype showed up just a few times. CDR3 coding DNA: TGTGCCTGGAGTTGGGGGACAGGGACTACTGAAGCTTTCTTT. Amino acid sequence: CAWSWGTGTTEAFF. J is TRBJ1-1 and V is TRBV30, with 9 positions matching TRBD1. This CDR3 has 14 residues. Trimming removed 2 bases from V and 5 bases from J; junction bases left unmatched: 6. Germline V CDR1 and CDR2: GTSNPN, SVGIG (reference sequence).

This clonotype showed up just a few times. The chain combines TRBV29-1 with TRBJ1-2, with TRBD1 matching over 10 bases. V gave up 4 bases and J gave up 5 bases; unmatched junction bases: 10. CDR1 SQVTM and CDR2 ANQGSEA come from the germline V gene. The length of the CDR3 is 15 residues. CDR3 amino acids: CSVARGQGTIYGYTF. As DNA, the CDR3 is TGCAGCGTTGCCCGGGGACAGGGGACTATTTATGGCTACACCTTC.

A note on this clonotype: With a far larger clone one base away, a read error is the likely cause. The chain joins TRBV7-2 to TRBJ2-7; the D gene is possibly TRBD2 (7 bases). Germline assignment: CDR1 SGHTA and CDR2 FQGNSA. This CDR3 comprises 15 residues. Trimming shortened V by 5 bases and J by 3 bases, and 17 bases separated the two germline ends. CDR3 in amino acids: CASSRGRGIFYEQYF. Written as DNA, the CDR3 is TGTGCCAGCAGCCGGGGGCGGGGGATCTTCTACGAGCAGTACTTC. Based on the CDR3 plus reference TRBV7-2 and TRBJ2-7, the full variable domain is GAGVSQSPSNKVTEKGKDVELRCDPISGHTALYWYRQSLGQGLEFLIYFQGNSAPDKSGLPSDRFSAERTGGSVSTLTIQRTQQEDSAVYLCASSRGRGIFYEQYFGPGTRLTVT.

At least ten counts were recorded for this clonotype. J is TRBJ2-5 and V is TRBV28, with a possible D match to TRBD1 (5 bases). This CDR3 region has 17 residues. Germline CDR1 is MDHEN and CDR2 is SYDVKM. V was clipped by 5 bases and J by 2 bases, with 21 bases between them. CDR3 sequence: CASSPRGARSLQETQYF. The CDR3 region has the DNA TGTGCCAGCAGTCCCCGTGGGGCCCGGTCCCTACAAGAGACCCAGTACTTC.

This clonotype was seen a few times. This chain links TRBV6-1 with TRBJ1-5; 9 bases fit TRBD1. CDR1 and CDR2 (germline): MNHNS, SASEGT. The length of the CDR3 is 15 residues. The trim removed 6 bases at V and 5 bases at J, leaving 8 bases unmatched. The CDR3 coding sequence is TGTGCCAGCAGGGATCCGGGACAGGGAGATCAGCCCCAGCATTTT. Translation: CASRDPGQGDQPQHF.

This clonotype showed up many times. The V call is TRBV12-3 or TRBV12-4, the J call TRBJ1-2; TRBD1 might be the D (6 bases). The CDR3 consists of 15 residues. V was cut by 2 bases and J by 3 bases, with 13 bases left in between. Written as DNA, the CDR3 is TGTGCCAGCAGTTTATCTATAGGGGGGCACTATGGCTACACCTTC. It codes for CASSLSIGGHYGYTF.

This clonotype was counted between two and nine times. The rearrangement links TRBV27 to TRBJ2-2; D may be TRBD2 (7 bases). Trimming shortened V by 2 bases and J by 5 bases, and 12 bases separated the two germline ends. CDR3 length: 15 residues. Germline lookup yields CDR1 MNHEY and CDR2 SMNVEV (reference sequence). The CDR3 DNA reads TGTGCCAGCAGTTTAGTTGGGAGGGGGACCGGGGAGCTGTTTTTT. It yields the protein CASSLVGRGTGELFF.

This clonotype was observed at least ten times. V and J are TRBV28 and TRBJ1-1, with 7 bases aligning to TRBD1. The CDR3 has 15 amino acids. V lost 5 bases to trimming and J lost 2 bases; unmatched junction nucleotides: 8. The germline V gene has CDR1 MDHEN and CDR2 SYDVKM. CDR3 nucleotide sequence: TGTGCCAGCAGTCCAGAGACAGGGCCCAACACTGAAGCTTTCTTT. This gives the protein CASSPETGPNTEAFF.

A few counts support this clonotype. The chain recombines TRBV4-1 with TRBJ2-7; TRBD1 or TRBD2 may be the D gene (6 bases each). CDR1 MGHRA and CDR2 YSYEKL come from the germline V gene. Trimming left V 1 base short and J 5 bases short, with 15 bases between. CDR3 length: 15 amino acids. CDR3 residues: CASSQGYGGFDEQYF. CDR3 nucleotides: TGCGCCAGCAGCCAAGGGTACGGGGGCTTCGACGAGCAGTACTTC.

This rearrangement joins TRBV3-1 to TRBJ1-6; D is perhaps TRBD1 (6 bases). This CDR3 is built from 13 residues. Trimming removed 10 bases at V and 7 bases at J, with 14 bases between. Germline V gene lookup returns CDR1 LGHDT and CDR2 YNNKEL (reference sequence). The CDR3 is CATEGEGNSPLHF. CDR3 sequence (DNA): TGTGCCACGGAGGGGGAAGGGAATTCACCCCTCCACTTT.